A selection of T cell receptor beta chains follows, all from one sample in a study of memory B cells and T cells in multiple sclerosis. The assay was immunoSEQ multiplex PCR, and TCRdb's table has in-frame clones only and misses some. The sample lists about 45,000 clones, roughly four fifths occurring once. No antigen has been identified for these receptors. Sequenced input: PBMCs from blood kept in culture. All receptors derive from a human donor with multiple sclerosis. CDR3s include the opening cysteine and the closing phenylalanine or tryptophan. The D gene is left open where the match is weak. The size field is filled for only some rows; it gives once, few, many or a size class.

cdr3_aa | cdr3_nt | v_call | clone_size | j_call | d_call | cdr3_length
CASSLESSYNEQFF | TGCGCCAGCAGCTTGGAGAGCTCCTACAATGAGCAGTTCTTC | TRBV5-1 | NA | TRBJ2-1 | NA | 14
CASSLGSSGNTIYF | TGTGCCAGCAGCTTGGGAAGCTCTGGAAACACCATATATTTT | TRBV5-6 | NA | TRBJ1-3 | NA | 14
CASSLGTQGGQPQHF | TGTGCCAGCAGCTTAGGGACGCAGGGGGGTCAGCCCCAGCATTTT | TRBV7-2 | NA | TRBJ1-5 | TRBD1 | 15
CASSLRVGGDSPLHF | TGTGCCAGCAGCTTAAGGGTAGGGGGCGATTCACCCCTCCACTTT | TRBV7-2 | few | TRBJ1-6 | TRBD1 | 15
CASSPGQGVQTQYF | TGTGCCAGCTCACCCGGACAGGGGGTACAGACCCAGTACTTC | TRBV18 | few | TRBJ2-5 | TRBD1 | 14
CASRPGPANYGYTF | TGTGCCAGCAGGCCGGGACCGGCTAACTATGGCTACACCTTC | TRBV6-6 | NA | TRBJ1-2 | NA | 14
CASIPGDRGLTGELFF | TGTGCCAGCATCCCGGGGGACAGGGGGTTAACCGGGGAGCTGTTTTTT | TRBV2 | NA | TRBJ2-2 | TRBD1 | 16
CASSYGGETQYF | TGTGCCAGTAGTTACGGTGGAGAGACCCAGTACTTC | TRBV19 | NA | TRBJ2-5 | NA | 12
CASSIRDRPTDTQYF | TGTGCCAGTAGTATAAGGGACAGACCCACAGATACGCAGTATTTT | TRBV19 | NA | TRBJ2-3 | TRBD1 | 15
CASSLVGGFYEQYF | TGTGCCAGCAGCTTAGTTGGGGGCTTCTACGAGCAGTACTTC | TRBV7-8 | NA | TRBJ2-7 | NA | 14
CASSAPGELFF | TGTGCCAGCAGCGCCCCCGGGGAGCTGTTTTTT | TRBV9 | NA | TRBJ2-2 | NA | 11
CASSSGNLGTGSVKAFF | TGTGCCAGCAGCTCCGGTAATTTGGGGACAGGAAGCGTGAAGGCTTTCTTT | TRBV7-2 | NA | TRBJ1-1 | TRBD1 | 17
CASSYRGDANEKLFF | TGTGCCAGCAGTTACAGGGGGGATGCTAATGAAAAACTGTTTTTT | TRBV6-5 | once | TRBJ1-4 | NA | 15
CASSLSGTSGGPDTQYF | TGTGCCAGCAGCCTGTCCGGGACTAGCGGGGGACCAGATACGCAGTATTTT | TRBV7-3 | NA | TRBJ2-3 | TRBD2 | 17
CASSSPVSPSYEQYF | TGTGCCAGCAGCTCCCCAGTCTCCCCCTCCTACGAGCAGTACTTC | TRBV28 | NA | TRBJ2-7 | NA | 15
CASSWASGENEKLFF | TGTGCCAGCAGTTGGGCATCAGGGGAGAATGAAAAACTGTTTTTT | TRBV27 | NA | TRBJ1-4 | NA | 15
CASCTGSGIMNTEAFF | TGCGCCAGCTGTACGGGGTCTGGTATAATGAACACTGAAGCTTTCTTT | TRBV5-1 | NA | TRBJ1-1 | NA | 16
CASSWEDRANTGELFF | TGTGCCAGCAGTTGGGAGGACAGGGCGAACACCGGGGAGCTGTTTTTT | TRBV28 | NA | TRBJ2-2 | TRBD1 | 16
CASSPYGGTGELFF | TGTGCCAGCAGCCCTTATGGGGGGACCGGGGAGCTGTTTTTT | TRBV7-9 | NA | TRBJ2-2 | NA | 14
CASSVVGLAHNEQFF | TGTGCCAGCAGCGTAGTGGGACTAGCGCACAATGAGCAGTTCTTC | TRBV9 | NA | TRBJ2-1 | TRBD2 | 15
CASSYPDSPLHF | TGTGCCAGCAGCTACCCCGATTCACCCCTCCACTTT | TRBV28 | NA | TRBJ1-6 | NA | 12
CAWSLGMGTDTQYF | TGTGCCTGGAGCCTGGGGATGGGTACAGATACGCAGTATTTT | TRBV30 | NA | TRBJ2-3 | NA | 14
CATMGALGTEAGANVLTF | TGTGCCACCATGGGGGCTCTCGGGACTGAAGCTGGGGCCAACGTCCTGACTTTC | TRBV25-1 | NA | TRBJ2-6 | NA | 18
CASSHPTGGEGSPLHF | TGCGCCAGCAGCCACCCGACAGGGGGCGAGGGTTCACCCCTCCACTTT | TRBV4-1 | NA | TRBJ1-6 | TRBD1 | 16
CASSVAGRGSYNEQFF | TGTGCCAGCAGCGTAGCGGGGCGGGGCTCCTACAATGAGCAGTTCTTC | TRBV9 | NA | TRBJ2-1 | NA | 16
CASSLPAGSTDTQYF | TGTGCCAGCAGCTTACCGGCGGGGAGCACAGATACGCAGTATTTT | TRBV7-9 | once | TRBJ2-3 | NA | 15
CASSTQTTFGSGNTIYF | TGTGCCAGTAGTACCCAGACGACCTTTGGCTCTGGAAACACCATATATTTT | TRBV19 | NA | TRBJ1-3 | NA | 17
CASSLRSPDEQYF | TGTGCCAGCTCACTCCGATCGCCCGACGAGCAGTACTTC | TRBV18 | NA | TRBJ2-7 | NA | 13
CASSNHSTGFEQYF | TGTGCCAGTAGTAATCATTCGACAGGGTTCGAGCAGTACTTC | TRBV19 | few | TRBJ2-7 | TRBD1 | 14
CASSPPGQGGADTQYF | TGCGCCAGCAGCCCACCGGGACAGGGTGGCGCAGATACGCAGTATTTT | TRBV5-1 | once | TRBJ2-3 | TRBD1 | 16
CASSGPGQAYGYTF | TGTGCCAGCAGTGGCCCGGGACAGGCTTATGGCTACACCTTC | TRBV6-4 | NA | TRBJ1-2 | TRBD1 | 14
CASSWTSGAYEQYF | TGTGCCAGTAGTTGGACTAGCGGGGCGTACGAGCAGTACTTC | TRBV19 | NA | TRBJ2-7 | TRBD2 | 14
CTSAPPDTKMNTEAFF | TGCACCAGCGCACCCCCGGACACCAAAATGAACACTGAAGCTTTCTTT | TRBV1 | NA | TRBJ1-1 | NA | 16
CASSTKDGTEAFF | TGTGCCAGTTCAACAAAGGACGGCACTGAAGCTTTCTTT | TRBV7-2 | NA | TRBJ1-1 | NA | 13
CASSFAAMNTEAFF | TGTGCCAGCAGTTTCGCAGCCATGAACACTGAAGCTTTCTTT | TRBV27 | NA | TRBJ1-1 | NA | 14
CASRGPSPLHF | TGTGCCAGCAGGGGACCTTCACCCCTCCACTTT | TRBV27 | once | TRBJ1-6 | NA | 11
CASTRAVSYGYTF | TGTGCCTCTACCCGAGCGGTCTCCTATGGCTACACCTTC | TRBV6-1 | NA | TRBJ1-2 | NA | 13
CASRKTGGAYNEQFF | TGTGCCAGTAGAAAGACAGGGGGAGCCTACAATGAGCAGTTCTTC | TRBV19 | NA | TRBJ2-1 | TRBD1 | 15
CAISGPGQGSYEQYF | TGTGCCATCAGTGGACCAGGACAGGGCTCCTACGAGCAGTACTTC | TRBV10-3 | NA | TRBJ2-7 | TRBD1 | 15
CASRLGNQPQHF | TGTGCCAGCAGACTAGGGAATCAGCCCCAGCATTTT | TRBV27 | NA | TRBJ1-5 | NA | 12
CAWSVGRGYQPQHF | TGTGCCTGGAGTGTGGGTAGGGGCTATCAGCCCCAGCATTTT | TRBV30 | NA | TRBJ1-5 | NA | 14
CASTAGEGVTEAFF | TGTGCCAGTACCGCAGGGGAGGGGGTCACTGAAGCTTTCTTT | TRBV19 | NA | TRBJ1-1 | NA | 14
CASSPGTPRYEQYF | TGTGCCAGCAGCCCTGGGACGCCGCGGTACGAGCAGTACTTC | TRBV7-2 | NA | TRBJ2-7 | NA | 14
CASSWGTGSSYEQYF | TGTGCCAGCAGCTGGGGGACAGGCAGCTCCTACGAGCAGTACTTC | TRBV5-6 | NA | TRBJ2-7 | TRBD1 | 15
CASSATGSSNYGYTF | TGTGCCAGCAGCGCCACAGGGTCTTCTAACTATGGCTACACCTTC | TRBV9 | NA | TRBJ1-2 | NA | 15
CAWDRQYGNTIYF | TGTGCCTGGGATAGGCAGTACGGGAACACCATATATTTT | TRBV30 | NA | TRBJ1-3 | NA | 13
CASSLSWTLADGYTF | TGTGCCAGCAGTTTATCTTGGACCCTTGCGGACGGCTACACCTTC | TRBV27 | once | TRBJ1-2 | NA | 15